This T cell receptor (beta chain) was found in a study of T cells expressing NK-cell markers. Study at large: Underlying the TCR beta repertoires were sorted CD3+CD56+NKG2C+, CD3+CD56+NKG2C- and CD3+CD56-NKG2C+ T cells.

TCRdb derives one entry per CDR3 protein from the 5' RACE reads, leaving out DNA. In total, the table holds 300,000 to 450,000 distinct CDR3 sequences. CDR3 length: 15 amino acids. The germline gives CDR1 MNHEY, CDR2 SMNVEV (reference sequence). The origin of this receptor is a man aged 18 to 69 in good health. Material: blood T cells: a sorted CD56 or NKG2C T cell subset, CD4+ or CD8+ T cells, or bulk PBMC T cells (not recorded which). The chain carries TRBV27 and TRBJ2-4; TCRdb's D call of TRBD1 is untestable without DNA. The CDR3 sequence is CASSFRKGLGHIQYF.